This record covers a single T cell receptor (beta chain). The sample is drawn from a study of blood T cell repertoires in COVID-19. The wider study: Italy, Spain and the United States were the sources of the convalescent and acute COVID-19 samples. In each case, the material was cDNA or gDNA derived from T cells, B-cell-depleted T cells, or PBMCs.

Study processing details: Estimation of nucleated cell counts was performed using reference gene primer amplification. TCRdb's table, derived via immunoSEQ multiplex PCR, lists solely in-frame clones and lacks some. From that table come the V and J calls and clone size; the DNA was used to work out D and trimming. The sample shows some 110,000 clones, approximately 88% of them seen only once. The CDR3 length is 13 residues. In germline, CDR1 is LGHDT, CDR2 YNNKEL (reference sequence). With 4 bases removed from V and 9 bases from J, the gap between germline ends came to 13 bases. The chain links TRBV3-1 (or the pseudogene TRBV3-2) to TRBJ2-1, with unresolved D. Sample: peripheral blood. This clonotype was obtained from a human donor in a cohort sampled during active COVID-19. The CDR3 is CASSRASAREQFF. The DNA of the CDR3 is TGTGCCAGCAGCCGGGCCTCGGCGCGTGAGCAGTTCTTC.